One and the same sample provided the 12 T cell receptor beta chains below, sequenced in a study of CD8+ T cells in alopecia areata. The treatment was: oral pan-JAK inhibitor, 5-10 mg twice daily. cDNA serving as the sequencing template came from extracted, reverse transcribed RNA. Sequenced by immunoSEQ multiplex PCR; TCRdb stores in-frame clones only, minus some. The sample contains fewer than 250,000 clones, 35% to 40% of which appear only once. The sample consisted of CD4+ T cells sorted from blood, taken between weeks 30 and 35, from a patient treated with tofacitinib. The receptors were gathered from a human donor with alopecia areata.

This clone turned up a few times. The rearrangement links TRBV4-1 to TRBJ2-2, with 8 bases fitting TRBD2. J gave up 4 bases and V 0 bases, and 4 bases lay outside the gene matches. Germline CDR1 and CDR2: MGHRA and YSYEKL. The CDR3 has 16 residues. The CDR3 bases are TGCGCCAGCAGCCAAGATCCAGCGGGGGCCACCGGGGAGCTGTTTTTT. This encodes CASSQDPAGATGELFF.

The genes are TRBV28 and TRBJ2-5, with TRBD2 matching over 12 bases. Germline V lookup: CDR1 MDHEN, CDR2 SYDVKM. The CDR3 is made up of 15 amino acids. The V and J ends lost 7 bases and 5 bases, in that order; junction bases with no gene match: 8. The CDR3 protein is CASTSSGRAEETQYF. CDR3 nucleotide sequence: TGTGCCAGCACCTCTAGCGGGAGGGCCGAGGAGACCCAGTACTTC.

The gene calls are TRBV6-5 and TRBJ2-5, with D possibly matching TRBD1 (5 bases). In germline, CDR1 is MNHEY, CDR2 SVGAGI. This CDR3 spans 11 amino acids. Trimming left V 8 bases short and J 10 bases short, with 14 bases between. CDR3 DNA sequence: TGTGCCAGCCACTCGACAGAGCGCCAGTACTTC. Its translation: CASHSTERQYF.

The chain uses TRBV5-1 and TRBJ2-3; D unresolved. Germline V gene data show CDR1 as SGHRS and CDR2 as YFSETQ. Trimming took 1 base from V and 5 from J, leaving 2 bases between them. This CDR3 spans 11 amino acids. CDR3 in amino acids: CASSLLDTQYF. Here the CDR3 DNA reads TGCGCCAGCAGCTTGTTAGATACGCAGTATTTT.

This clone was counted a few times. The chain is built from TRBV13 and TRBJ2-5, with 10 bases lining up with TRBD1. The germline V gene has CDR1 PRHDT and CDR2 FYEKMQ (reference sequence). J was trimmed by 5 bases and V by 5 bases; bases with no gene match: 8. This CDR3 has 15 amino acids. CDR3 amino acids: CASSPSDRGSETQYF. As DNA, the CDR3 is TGTGCCAGCAGCCCATCGGACAGGGGGAGCGAGACCCAGTACTTC.

Comment on this clone: Other DNA sequences from this sample encode an identical CDR3 as well. The chain is built from TRBV30 and TRBJ2-7, with TRBD1 identical over 7 bases. Germline-derived CDR1 and CDR2 are GTSNPN and SVGIG (reference sequence). V dropped 0 bases and J dropped 4; count of bases not matched to a gene: 3. The CDR3 is 13 amino acids. This CDR3 is CAWSVTGRYEQYF. The CDR3 bases are TGTGCCTGGAGTGTGACAGGGAGATACGAGCAGTACTTC. Full variable domain (outside the CDR3, taken from reference TRBV30 and TRBJ2-7): SQTIHQWPATLVQPVGSPLSLECTVEGTSNPNLYWYRQAAGRGLQLLFYSVGIGQISSEVPQNLSASRPQDRQFILSSKKLLLSDSGFYLCAWSVTGRYEQYFGPGTRLTVT.

The chain's CDR3 is CASSERGLSNQPQHF. CDR3 DNA: TGTGCCAGCAGTGAGAGGGGACTCAGCAATCAGCCCCAGCATTTT. V gene TRBV2 combines with J gene TRBJ1-5; maybe TRBD1 (5 bases). This CDR3 comprises 15 residues. Per germline, CDR1 SNHLY and CDR2 FYNNEI. V was trimmed by 3 bases and J by 1 base, leaving 10 bases between them.

The rearrangement links TRBV9 to TRBJ1-6; TRBD1 matches 9 bases. This CDR3 region has 15 residues. Losses at the gene ends were 4 bases for V and 8 bases for J; bases not matched to a gene: 7. Germline CDR1 reads SGDLS; CDR2 reads YYNGEE. The CDR3 nucleotides read TGTGCCAGCAGCCCCCCCGGACAGGGGTATTCACCCCTCCACTTT. Encoded protein: CASSPPGQGYSPLHF.

The CDR3 nucleotides read TGTGCCTGGAGTGCCGGTGTGATCAGCTACACCTTC. It is translated as CAWSAGVISYTF. The chain combines TRBV30 with TRBJ1-2, with unresolved D. This CDR3 comprises 12 residues. In germline, CDR1 is GTSNPN, CDR2 SVGIG (reference sequence). Between the trimmed V and J ends, which lost 1 base and 9 bases, there was a span of 12 bases.

The chain employs TRBV5-6 and TRBJ1-1; D unresolved. Trimming left V 4 bases short and J 2 bases short, with 3 bases between. This CDR3 region has 11 residues. Looked up from germline, CDR1 is SGHDT and CDR2 is YYEEEE. CDR3: CASSTNTEAFF. The CDR3 DNA sequence: TGTGCCAGCAGCACCAACACTGAAGCTTTCTTT.

This clone was counted a few times. Other nucleotide sequences from this sample produce the same CDR3. This chain uses TRBV4-1 with TRBJ2-5; no reliable D call. The CDR3 loop spans 13 amino acids. Trimming pared 0 bases from V and 5 bases from J, leaving 7 bases between. Per germline, CDR1 MGHRA and CDR2 YSYEKL. CDR3 amino acids: CASSQDGRETQYF. DNA of the CDR3: TGCGCCAGCAGCCAAGATGGGCGGGAGACCCAGTACTTC.

V gene TRBV7-8 combines with J gene TRBJ2-7; TRBD2 agrees at 9 bases. This CDR3 has 14 residues. CDR1 SGHVS and CDR2 FQNEAQ come from the germline V gene. The V and J ends lost 5 bases and 3 bases, in that order; junction bases with no gene match: 5. The DNA for the CDR3 is TGTGCCAGCAGCCCCAGGACTAGCGTCTACGAGCAGTACTTC. Encoded protein: CASSPRTSVYEQYF.